This T cell receptor (beta chain) was identified in a study of blood T cell repertoires in COVID-19 (dated by TCRdb to 2019 to 2021). Regarding the study in general: Samples covering the acute and convalescent phases of COVID-19 were provided by collaborators in the United States, Italy and Spain. The prospective study material was composed of cDNA or gDNA derived from T cells, B-cell-depleted T cells, or PBMCs. The dataset comprised deeply sampled blood TCRbeta repertoires from subjects exposed to, actively infected with, or recovered from COVID-19. The repertoires were released in a freely available public database intended as a resource for research on the immune response to SARS-CoV-2. Samples came from the ongoing ImmuneRACE study (first 160 participants) plus 1,254 subjects from 6 global collaborators. Sample metadata almost always included a de-identified subject ID, COVID-19 status, age in years and sex. HLA class I and class II types, where available, came from metadata supplied by the sample provider rather than from assay-based typing. Results the study describes overall, beyond this receptor: How much clinical and demographic metadata was included differed by source and by participant, and the metadata was provided uncurated.

TCRbeta CDR3 regions were amplified from genomic DNA using the immunoSEQ Assay, a bias-controlled multiplex PCR. As for the authors' bioinformatics: Within the assay, amplification of reference gene primers was used to estimate how many nucleated cells each sample contained. To quantify the absolute abundance of each unique TCRbeta CDR3 rearrangement, sequence reads were collapsed and filtered. Productive Simpson clonality was computed per sample as the square root of Simpson's diversity index over productive rearrangements. TCRdb provides this immuneACCESS table in a form limited to in-frame rearrangements. Some clones are lacking; in checked studies, under half of them reflect an unresolved V gene, and why the rest are absent is not known. V and J calls and clone size follow that table, whereas D and trimming were derived from the DNA. This sample is represented by 120,000 or so clones; just under 80% of them were singletons. The ten biggest clones cover approximately 16% of the sample.

With regard to this clone: Its cognate antigen has yet to be identified. No base-level quality is on record; no much larger clone is a single base apart.

Each collaborating institution followed its own protocols to collect whole blood in K2EDTA tubes. For TCRbeta analysis, collaborators shipped samples as frozen whole blood, isolated PBMCs, or DNA extracted from either of those sample types. The receptor was derived from a man aged 55 to 70 with active or convalescent COVID-19. Specimen: peripheral blood.

The nucleotide sequence reads TGCGCCAGCAGCTTGACTGGGGCTAGCAATCAGCCCCAGCATTTT. Translation gives CASSLTGASNQPQHF. The rearranged segments are TRBV5-1 and TRBJ1-5, and perhaps TRBD1 as D gene, on 5 matching bases. The germline V gene specifies SGHRS as CDR1 and YFSETQ as CDR2. At the junction V is shortened by 1 base and J by 0 bases, with 8 bases in between. Including cysteine and phenylalanine, the CDR3 has 15 amino acids. Only the CDR3 portion is preserved as DNA: 45 bases, with reading frame beginning at the first base.